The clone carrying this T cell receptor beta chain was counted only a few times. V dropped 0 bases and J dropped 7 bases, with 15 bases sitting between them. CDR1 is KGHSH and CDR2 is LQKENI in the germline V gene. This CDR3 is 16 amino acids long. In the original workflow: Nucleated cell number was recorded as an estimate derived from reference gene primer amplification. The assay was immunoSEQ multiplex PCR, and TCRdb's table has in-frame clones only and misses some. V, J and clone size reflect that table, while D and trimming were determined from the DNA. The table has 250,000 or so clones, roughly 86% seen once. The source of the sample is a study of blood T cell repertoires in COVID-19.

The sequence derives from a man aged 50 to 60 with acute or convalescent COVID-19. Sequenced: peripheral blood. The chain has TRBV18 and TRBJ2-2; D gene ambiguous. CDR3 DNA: TGTGCCAGCTCACCACCAAACTATGCTAGTATCGGGGAGCTGTTTTTT. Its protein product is CASSPPNYASIGELFF.